Detailed here is one T cell receptor (beta chain). Its antigen remains unknown. This may arise from a read error, as a much more abundant clone is one base away. Whenever a sample was processed, at least 7 million PBMCs were isolated. Total RNA was isolated from each sample in quantities of at least 6 micrograms. V shed 5 bases, J shed 8 bases, and the junction held 11 bases outside the gene matches. CDR1 is DFQATT, CDR2 SNEGSKA, per germline (reference sequence). This CDR3 is 14 amino acids long. The record originates from a study of blood T cells in healthy people across ages. Primed by a sample-barcoded 5' primer and a J-beta primer mix, a second PCR proceeded for about 6 to 11 cycles. TCRdb used MiXCR to reprocess the 5' RACE reads, holding one entry per CDR3 protein. This table holds around 1,500,000 distinct CDR3 sequences, approximately 28% found once. General study findings and limits: Total diversity from one million sequenced T cells was likely underestimated. As age increased, TCR beta diversity per million T cells fell in a roughly linear fashion.

The J gene is TRBJ2-1, the V gene TRBV20-1; 8 bases agree with TRBD2. The TCR comes from a woman aged 25 to 39 in good health. Sequencing input: blood. CDR3 DNA: TGCAGTGCTGGTAAGCCGGGAGGGTTTGATGAGCAGTTCTTC. Encoded protein: CSAGKPGGFDEQFF.